This T cell receptor beta chain originates from a study of cytomegalovirus exposure and HLA in healthy donors. Remarks on this clone: Its matching antigen is unknown.

This CDR3 has 14 amino acids. The germline gives CDR1 SGHAT, CDR2 FQNNGV. With V trimmed by 3 bases and J by 9 bases, 8 bases remained unmatched. Regarding the study as a whole: Specificity of three CMV-associated chains for CMV antigens was verified in vitro.

Researchers ran the PCR with 60 Vbeta and 13 Jbeta primers. Produced via immunoSEQ multiplex PCR; TCRdb's table is partial and in-frame only. The data hold about 140,000 clones, with around 76% observed a single time. The sequenced sample was PBMCs. The rearrangement uses TRBV11-2 and TRBJ2-1; 7 bases agree with TRBD2. The source of this sequence is a young man in good health and CMV-seronegative. The CDR3 is CASSFARLAGEQFF. Here the CDR3 DNA reads TGTGCCAGCAGCTTCGCCCGACTAGCAGGTGAGCAGTTCTTC.